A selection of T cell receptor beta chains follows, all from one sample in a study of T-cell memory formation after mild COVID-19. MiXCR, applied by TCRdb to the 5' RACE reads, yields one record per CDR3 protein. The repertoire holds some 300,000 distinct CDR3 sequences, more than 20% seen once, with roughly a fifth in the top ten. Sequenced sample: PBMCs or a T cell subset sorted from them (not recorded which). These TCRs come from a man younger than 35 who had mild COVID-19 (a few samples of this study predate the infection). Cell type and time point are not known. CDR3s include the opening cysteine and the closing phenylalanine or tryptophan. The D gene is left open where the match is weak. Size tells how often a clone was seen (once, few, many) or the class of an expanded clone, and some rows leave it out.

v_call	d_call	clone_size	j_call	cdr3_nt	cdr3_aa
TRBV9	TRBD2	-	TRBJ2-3	TGTGCCAGCAGCGTAGAACTAGCGGGTAGCACAGATACGCAGTATTTT	CASSVELAGSTDTQYF
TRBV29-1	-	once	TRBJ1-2	TGCAGCGTGAGACTGATGCACTATGGCTACACCTTC	CSVRLMHYGYTF
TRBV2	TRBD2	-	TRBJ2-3	TGTGCCAGCAGAAGAGAGGGACTAGCGGGTACAGATACGCAGTATTTT	CASRREGLAGTDTQYF
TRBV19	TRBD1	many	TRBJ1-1	TGTGCCAGTAGGACAGGGGGTACTGAAGCTTTCTTT	CASRTGGTEAFF
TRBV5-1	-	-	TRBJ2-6	TGCGCCAGCAGCCCTCGCGCCGGGAGCTCTGGGGCCAACGTCCTGACTTTC	CASSPRAGSSGANVLTF
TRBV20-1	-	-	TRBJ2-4	TGCAGTGCTAGGCACCCCCAGTTTGCCATTCAGTACTTC	CSARHPQFAIQYF
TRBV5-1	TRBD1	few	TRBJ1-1	TGCGCCAGCAGCACCAAGACAGGGGACACTGAAGCTTTCTTT	CASSTKTGDTEAFF
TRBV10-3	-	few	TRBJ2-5	TGTGCCATCGGGGAACAGCAAGAGGCCCAGTACTTC	CAIGEQQEAQYF
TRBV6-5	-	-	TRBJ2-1	TGTGCCAGCAGTTACGGGACACCTTACAATGAGCAGTTCTTC	CASSYGTPYNEQFF
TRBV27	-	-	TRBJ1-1	TGTGCCAGCAGTTCGGGGACGGGCGACACTGAAGCTTTCTTT	CASSSGTGDTEAFF
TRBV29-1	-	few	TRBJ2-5	TGCAGCGTTGAAGTGGCCGGGGTTGAGACCCAGTACTTC	CSVEVAGVETQYF
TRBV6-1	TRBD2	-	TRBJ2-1	TGTGCCAGCACCCTTGGGACTAGCGGGGGGGCCGATGAGCAGTTCTTC	CASTLGTSGGADEQFF
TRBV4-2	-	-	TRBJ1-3	TGTGCCAGCAGCCAAGAGGGCGACCGGAACACCATATATTTT	CASSQEGDRNTIYF
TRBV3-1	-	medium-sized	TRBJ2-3	TGTGCCAGCAACTCACGGGGCAGCACAGATACGCAGTATTTT	CASNSRGSTDTQYF
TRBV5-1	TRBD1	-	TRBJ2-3	TGCGCCAGCAGTCGACAGGGATCTGCGCAGTATTTT	CASSRQGSAQYF
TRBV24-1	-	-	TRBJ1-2	TGTGCCACCAGTGATCCGCATACACAGGACGGCTATGGCTACACCTTC	CATSDPHTQDGYGYTF
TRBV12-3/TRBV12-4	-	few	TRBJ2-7	TGTGCCAGCAGCCTCAACTACTACGAGCAGTACTTC	CASSLNYYEQYF
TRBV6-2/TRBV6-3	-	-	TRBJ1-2	TGTGCCAGCAGTTACTTCTTATGGGGAAAGGAAGGCTACACCTTC	CASSYFLWGKEGYTF
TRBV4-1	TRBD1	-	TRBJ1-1	TGCGCCAGCAGCCAGGGACAGGGGTCGGCTTTCTTT	CASSQGQGSAFF
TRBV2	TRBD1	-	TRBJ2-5	TGTGCCAGCGTCGGGACAGGGGCCGTCCAAGAGACCCAGTACTTC	CASVGTGAVQETQYF
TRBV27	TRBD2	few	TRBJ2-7	TGTGCCAGCAGTTTCCGGGGTAGCGGGGTGTGGGAGCAGTACTTC	CASSFRGSGVWEQYF
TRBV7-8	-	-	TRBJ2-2	TGTGCCAGCAGCTTTGGTAGGACCGGGGAGCTGTTTTTT	CASSFGRTGELFF
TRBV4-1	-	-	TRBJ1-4	TGCGCCAGCAGCCAACCCTACGAAAAACTGTTTTTT	CASSQPYEKLFF
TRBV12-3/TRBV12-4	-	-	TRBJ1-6	TGTGCCAGCCTCCTTCGGGGGTTGCCCCTCCACTTT	CASLLRGLPLHF
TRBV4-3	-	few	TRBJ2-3	TGCGCCAGCAGCCAAGGGTTGGGAAACACAGATACGCAGTATTTT	CASSQGLGNTDTQYF
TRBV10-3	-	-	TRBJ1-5	TGTGCCATCAGTGAGTCGAGCTTCGGGAATCAGCCCCAGCATTTT	CAISESSFGNQPQHF
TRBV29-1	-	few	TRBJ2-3	TGCAGCGCTGCGGTTTTTGGCACAGATACGCAGTATTTT	CSAAVFGTDTQYF
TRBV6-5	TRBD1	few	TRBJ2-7	TGTGCCAGCAGTCTACTACCGACAGGGTTGTACGAGCAGTACTTC	CASSLLPTGLYEQYF
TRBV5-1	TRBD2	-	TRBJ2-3	TGCGCCAGCAGCCCCCAACCGGGACTAGGGGTAGATACGCAGTATTTT	CASSPQPGLGVDTQYF
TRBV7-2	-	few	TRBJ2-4	TGTGCCAGCAGCTTAGATGGGGGCTCGACCAAAAACATTCAGTACTTC	CASSLDGGSTKNIQYF
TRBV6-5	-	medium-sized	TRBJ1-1	TGTGCCAGCAGTTACTACCCCGGTCGGGGCACTGAAGCTTTCTTT	CASSYYPGRGTEAFF
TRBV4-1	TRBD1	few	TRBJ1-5	TGCGCCAGCAGCATAGACAGGGCTCAGCCCCAGCATTTT	CASSIDRAQPQHF
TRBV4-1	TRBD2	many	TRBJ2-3	TGCGCCAGCAGATTAGACGGACTAGCGGTCACAGATACGCAGTATTTT	CASRLDGLAVTDTQYF
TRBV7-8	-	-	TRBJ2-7	TGTGCCAGCAGCTCCGGGGCAGGGAGTTACGAGCAGTACTTC	CASSSGAGSYEQYF
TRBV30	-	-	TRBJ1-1	TGTGCCCGAGGGACGTCGGGAATGAACACTGAAGCTTTCTTT	CARGTSGMNTEAFF
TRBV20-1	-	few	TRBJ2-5	TGCAGTGCCAGCCCTCGAGAGACCCAGTACTTC	CSASPRETQYF
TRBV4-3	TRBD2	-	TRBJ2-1	TGCGCCAGCAGCCACGGACTAGCGGGGGGGCCGGCTGAGCAGTTCTTC	CASSHGLAGGPAEQFF
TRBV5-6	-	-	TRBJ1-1	TGTGCCAGCAGTCGGACGGTTGCGGGGGCCGGCGGGAGGACTGAAGCTTTCTTT	CASSRTVAGAGGRTEAFF
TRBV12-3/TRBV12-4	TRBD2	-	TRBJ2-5	TGTGCCAGCAGTCTCCGGACTAGCGGGGGGGGGTACCAAGAGACCCAGTACTTC	CASSLRTSGGGYQETQYF
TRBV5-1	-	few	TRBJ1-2	TGCGCCAGCAGCTTACCGGGCCGCAACTATGGCTACACCTTC	CASSLPGRNYGYTF
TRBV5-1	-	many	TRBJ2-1	TGCGCCAGCAGCCTTCCCGTCGGGTATAATGAGCAGTTCTTC	CASSLPVGYNEQFF
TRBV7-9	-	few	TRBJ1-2	TGTGCCAGCAGCTTTACCGCGGGGGATTATGGCTACACCTTC	CASSFTAGDYGYTF
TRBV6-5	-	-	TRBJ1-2	TGTGCCAGCAGTTACCAGGGTCCAGGGAATGGCTACACCTTC	CASSYQGPGNGYTF
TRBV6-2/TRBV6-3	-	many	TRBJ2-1	TGTGCCAGCAGCTACCAACGACAGGACTACAATGAGCAGTTCTTC	CASSYQRQDYNEQFF
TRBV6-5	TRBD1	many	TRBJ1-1	TGTGCCAGCAGCTCCCGGAAACAGGGGGCGAGTCCCTTGAACACTGAAGCTTTCTTT	CASSSRKQGASPLNTEAFF
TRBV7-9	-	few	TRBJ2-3	TGTGCCAGCAGCTTAGCCGGCGGGGGCTCAGATACGCAGTATTTT	CASSLAGGGSDTQYF
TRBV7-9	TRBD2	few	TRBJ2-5	TGTGCCAGCAGCTTCCGACTAGCGGGTCCGGAGACCCAGTACTTC	CASSFRLAGPETQYF
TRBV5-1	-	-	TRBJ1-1	TGCGCCAGCAGCTTGCAAGTTGAGGCTGAAGCTTTCTTT	CASSLQVEAEAFF
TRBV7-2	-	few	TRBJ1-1	TGTGCCAGCAGATCCTTCGGGGGGGACACTGAAGCTTTCTTT	CASRSFGGDTEAFF
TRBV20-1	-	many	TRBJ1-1	TGCAGTGCTCGGCACATTAGGGCTAACACTGAAGCTTTCTTT	CSARHIRANTEAFF
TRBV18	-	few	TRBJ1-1	TGTGCCAGCTCGGGAGATGGACACTTAGAAGCTTTCTTT	CASSGDGHLEAFF
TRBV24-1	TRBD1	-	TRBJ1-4	TGTGCCACCAGTGCCCGGGCAGGGGGCAATGAAAAACTGTTTTTT	CATSARAGGNEKLFF